This TCR beta chain was profiled in a study of blood T cell repertoires in COVID-19. Method: immunoSEQ multiplex PCR; TCRdb's copy keeps in-frame clones and lacks some. The sample carries 200,000 to 250,000 clones, more than 80% recorded once. CDR1 is LGHDT, CDR2 YNNKEL, per germline (reference sequence). Trimming removed 2 bases from V and 4 bases from J; junction bases left unmatched: 11. The CDR3 runs 17 residues. The rearrangement links TRBV3-1 (or the pseudogene TRBV3-2) to TRBJ2-7, with 10 bases aligning to TRBD1. This receptor was identified in a man in his thirties or forties who had recovered from COVID-19. Sequencing used peripheral blood. The CDR3 nucleotides read TGTGCCAGCAGCCAATCTCACGCCGGGACAGGGGCGTACGAGCAGTACTTC. Translated, it gives CASSQSHAGTGAYEQYF.